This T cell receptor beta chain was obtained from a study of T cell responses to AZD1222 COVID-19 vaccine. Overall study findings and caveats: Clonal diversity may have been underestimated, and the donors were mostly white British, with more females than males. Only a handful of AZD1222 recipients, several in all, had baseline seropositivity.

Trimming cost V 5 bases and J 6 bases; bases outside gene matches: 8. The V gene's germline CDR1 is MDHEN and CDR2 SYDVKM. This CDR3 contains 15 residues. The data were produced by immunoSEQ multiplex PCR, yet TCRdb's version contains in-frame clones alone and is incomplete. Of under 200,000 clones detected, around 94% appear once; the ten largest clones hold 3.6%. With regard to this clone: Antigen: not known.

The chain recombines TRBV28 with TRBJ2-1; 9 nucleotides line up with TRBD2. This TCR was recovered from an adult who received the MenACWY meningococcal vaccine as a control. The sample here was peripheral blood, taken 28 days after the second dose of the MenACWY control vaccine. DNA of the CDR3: TGTGCCAGCAGTATTTCGACTAGCGGTCTCAATGAGCAGTTCTTC. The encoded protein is CASSISTSGLNEQFF.